The 22 T cell receptor beta chains below were found in one sample sequenced in a study of blood T cell repertoires in COVID-19 (dated by TCRdb to the early 2020s). Libraries were made using the immunoSEQ multiplex PCR assay. TCRdb obtained this table from immuneACCESS and retained in-frame rearrangements with V and J assigned. These tables miss some clones; where compared with another copy, unresolved V genes account for less than half of the shortfall, and the remainder is unexplained. Recorded for this sample are about 210,000 clones; around 88% of them occurred a single time. The ten largest clones add up to 2.9% of the sample. The material sequenced was peripheral blood. Receptors originate from a man aged 45-65 years with active or convalescent COVID-19.

V usage is TRBV29-1 and J usage is TRBJ2-1; 7 nucleotides agree with TRBD1. This CDR3 has 13 residues. From germline, CDR1 is SQVTM and CDR2 ANQGSEA. V shed 6 bases and J 4 bases; nucleotides not matched to a gene: 6. The CDR3: CSVLGQIYNEQFF. CDR3 bases: TGCAGCGTGTTGGGACAGATATACAATGAGCAGTTCTTC.

This clone occurred once. CDR3 bases: TGTGCCTGGAGTGGAGGTCTTGGGTCACCCCTCCACTTT. Protein product: CAWSGGLGSPLHF. This chain joins TRBV30 and TRBJ1-6, with no clear D. The CDR3 is made up of 13 amino acids. Germline V lookup: CDR1 GTSNPN, CDR2 SVGIG (reference sequence). V was trimmed by 1 base and J by 10 bases, leaving 11 bases between them.

The J gene is TRBJ2-7, the V gene TRBV10-3, with TRBD1 matching over 9 bases. The trim removed 9 bases at V and 3 bases at J, leaving 9 bases unmatched. The CDR3 spans 14 residues. Germline V gives CDR1 ENHRY, CDR2 SYGVKD. In nucleotides, the CDR3 is TGTGCCATGGGTACCGGGACAGGGCTCTACGAGCAGTACTTC. Residues: CAMGTGTGLYEQYF.

The chain is built from TRBV3-1 (or the pseudogene TRBV3-2) and TRBJ2-1, with 9 bases identical to TRBD2. The junction had 6 bases not matched to a gene; V was cut back by 0 bases and J by 0 bases. This CDR3 is built from 18 residues. The germline V gene encodes CDR1 LGHDT and CDR2 YNNKEL (reference sequence). The chain's CDR3 is CASSQDTAGGSSYNEQFF. DNA for the CDR3: TGTGCCAGCAGCCAAGATACAGCGGGAGGTAGCTCCTACAATGAGCAGTTCTTC.

V and J are TRBV29-1 and TRBJ2-1, with 10 bases identical to TRBD2. V lost 3 bases to trimming and J lost 9 bases; unmatched junction nucleotides: 5. The CDR3 has 13 residues. Germline CDR1 reads SQVTM; CDR2 reads ANQGSEA. The CDR3 loop reads CSVDPASGSEQFF. DNA for the CDR3: TGCAGCGTTGACCCGGCTAGCGGGAGTGAGCAGTTCTTC.

The chain uses TRBV27 and TRBJ1-2; TRBD1 matches 9 bases. The CDR3 runs 15 residues. From germline, CDR1 is MNHEY and CDR2 SMNVEV (reference sequence). J was trimmed by 8 bases and V by 4 bases; bases with no gene match: 11. The CDR3 DNA reads as TGTGCCAGCAGTTCGTCGGACAGGGGATGGCGGGGCTACACCTTC. This translates into CASSSSDRGWRGYTF.

CDR3 coding DNA: TGTGCCAGCAGTACTAAGGCAGGGGAACTCCCCCCTTCCTACGAGCAGTACTTC. Residues: CASSTKAGELPPSYEQYF. V and J are TRBV6-4 and TRBJ2-7; D might be TRBD1 (6 bases). V was shortened by 5 bases and J by 1 base, with 24 bases between the two germline ends. The CDR3 covers 18 residues. Germline values: CDR1 MRHNA, CDR2 SNTAGT.

The rearrangement links TRBV12-5 to TRBJ1-1; a weak D match, TRBD1 (5 bases). Trimming removed 5 bases at V and 3 bases at J, with 13 bases between. The CDR3 is made up of 14 amino acids. In germline, CDR1 is LGHNT, CDR2 FRNRAP. CDR3 loop: CASGPGGTYTEAFF. The DNA of the CDR3 is TGTGCTAGTGGTCCGGGCGGGACGTACACTGAAGCTTTCTTT.

A remark on this clone: Germline and junction disagree at one end, which may indicate a read error. The V and J genes are TRBV7-2 and TRBJ2-3; TRBD2 aligns across 10 bases. The CDR3 totals 16 residues. The germline gives CDR1 SGHTA, CDR2 FQGNSA. CDR3 sequence: CASSLGGLAGAETQYF. CDR3 bases: TGTGCCAGCAGCTTAGGGGGGCTAGCGGGAGCAGAGACGCAGTATTTT.

This clone showed up just once. The J gene is TRBJ1-3, the V gene TRBV6-5; the match to TRBD1 covers 11 bases. V was clipped by 3 bases and J by 7 bases; unmatched bases: 8. The CDR3 loop spans 16 amino acids. From germline, CDR1 is MNHEY and CDR2 SVGAGI. CDR3 in DNA: TGTGCCAGCAGTTATAAAGGACAGGGGGCTAGGAACACCATATATTTT. Its protein product is CASSYKGQGARNTIYF.

This chain links TRBV10-1 with TRBJ2-3; 9 bases align to TRBD2. The V gene's germline CDR1 is WNHNN and CDR2 SYGVQD (reference sequence). The CDR3 extends over 16 amino acids. With V trimmed by 7 bases and J by 1 base, 9 bases remained unmatched. Written as DNA, the CDR3 is TGCGCCAGCACCGAGGGACTAGCAGTTGGCACAGATACGCAGTATTTT. Residues: CASTEGLAVGTDTQYF.

This sequence joins TRBV7-2 and TRBJ2-2; 8 nucleotides align to TRBD2. The germline CDR1 and CDR2 sequences are SGHTA and FQGNSA. V gave up 5 bases and J gave up 7 bases; unmatched junction bases: 15. The CDR3 contains 17 residues. In nucleotides, the CDR3 is TGTGCCAGCAGCCCGCCAGGGGACGGGGGGGCCGACGGGGAGCTGTTTTTT. The encoded protein is CASSPPGDGGADGELFF. The full variable domain, its missing parts supplied by reference TRBV7-2 and TRBJ2-2, is GAGVSQSPSNKVTEKGKDVELRCDPISGHTALYWYRQSLGQGLEFLIYFQGNSAPDKSGLPSDRFSAERTGGSVSTLTIQRTQQEDSAVYLCASSPPGDGGADGELFFGEGSRLTVL.

This clone was seen a handful of times. CDR3 protein: CASSLFLRGRAYEQYF. The CDR3 coding sequence is TGTGCCAGCAGTTTATTCTTGAGGGGGAGGGCCTACGAGCAGTACTTC. The chain combines TRBV28 with TRBJ2-7; TRBD2 is a possible D gene (7 bases). This CDR3 is built from 16 residues. Germline-derived CDR1 and CDR2 are MDHEN and SYDVKM. Trimming pared 1 base from V and 2 bases from J, leaving 15 bases between.

V gene TRBV2 combines with J gene TRBJ2-7; weak D call: TRBD2 (5 bases). V was clipped by 4 bases and J by 2 bases, with 12 bases between them. The CDR3 is 14 residues long. Germline V gene lookup returns CDR1 SNHLY and CDR2 FYNNEI. CDR3 DNA sequence: TGTGCCAGCAGTGCCGGACTGGGGACCTACGAGCAGTACTTC. It encodes CASSAGLGTYEQYF.

In the case of this clone: The same CDR3 arises from other DNA sequences in this sample as well. The rearrangement links TRBV5-1 to TRBJ1-2; D might be TRBD1 (6 bases). The CDR3 consists of 15 residues. CDR1 is SGHRS and CDR2 is YFSETQ in the germline V gene. V dropped 0 bases and J dropped 1 base, with 10 bases sitting between them. CDR3 sequence (DNA): TGCGCCAGCAGCTTGGCGGGGGGCGGTAACTATGGCTACACCTTC. Its translation: CASSLAGGGNYGYTF.

This clone was observed once. The CDR3 DNA follows: TGTGCCAGCACCCAGGGGTTCGGTTCACCCCTCCACTTT. Translating gives CASTQGFGSPLHF. The chain is built from TRBV2 and TRBJ1-6, with TRBD1 as a possible D gene (6 bases). Germline CDR1 and CDR2: SNHLY and FYNNEI. The CDR3 has 13 amino acids. The V and J ends lost 7 bases and 9 bases respectively, with 13 bases between them.

In this sample, this clone turned up once. The gene calls are TRBV6-5 and TRBJ1-4; 8 nucleotides align to TRBD1. The germline V gene encodes CDR1 MNHEY and CDR2 SVGAGI. Trimming cost V 1 base and J 7 bases; bases outside gene matches: 8. This CDR3 is 16 amino acids long. CDR3 coding DNA: TGTGCCAGCAGTTACTTACCCCAGGGGGCGCTTGAAAAACTGTTTTTT. Its translation is CASSYLPQGALEKLFF.

The chain employs TRBV19 and TRBJ1-1, with 9 bases identical to TRBD1. CDR1 is LNHDA, CDR2 SQIVND, per germline (reference sequence). The CDR3 length is 14 residues. Unmatched junction bases numbered 13, after V lost 9 bases and J lost 8 bases. For the CDR3, the DNA is TGTGCCAGCACACAGGGGGCAAGGGGGTCCGAAGCTTTCTTT. Protein product: CASTQGARGSEAFF.

The chain employs TRBV6-2 or TRBV6-3 and TRBJ2-1; 8 bases fit TRBD2. CDR1 is MNHEY, CDR2 SVGEGT, per germline. This CDR3 has 15 residues. V lost 3 bases, J lost 6 bases, and 7 bases stayed unmatched. CDR3 residues: CASSYPSGGFNEQFF. The DNA of the CDR3 is TGTGCCAGCAGTTATCCAAGCGGGGGATTCAATGAGCAGTTCTTC.

This chain links TRBV7-8 with TRBJ1-5; D not certain. Trimming left V 1 base short and J 7 bases short, with 8 bases between. Germline-derived CDR1 and CDR2 are SGHVS and FQNEAQ. The CDR3 contains 13 residues. The CDR3 protein is CASSLGSGQPQHF. CDR3 coding DNA: TGTGCCAGCAGCTTAGGGTCGGGGCAGCCCCAGCATTTT.

V and J are TRBV30 and TRBJ2-7; 7 bases are shared with TRBD1. The CDR3 spans 13 residues. Germline loops: CDR1 GTSNPN, CDR2 SVGIG (reference sequence). Unmatched junction bases numbered 11, after V lost 8 bases and J lost 4 bases. CDR3 DNA: TGTGCCGGTAGTAGGGGGCTCGGGTACGAGCAGTACTTC. Its protein product is CAGSRGLGYEQYF.

V gene TRBV7-2 combines with J gene TRBJ2-5, with a weak D call TRBD1 (6 bases). CDR1 SGHTA and CDR2 FQGNSA come from the germline V gene. The germline V and J ends were trimmed by 5 bases and 2 bases, with 12 bases remaining between them. The CDR3 has 14 amino acids. Here the CDR3 reads CASSQGYGQETQYF. CDR3 coding DNA: TGTGCCAGCAGCCAGGGGTATGGGCAAGAGACCCAGTACTTC.